What follows are 28 T cell receptor beta chains derived from one specimen sequenced in a study of tumor and adjacent non-tumor tissue in lung cancer. This sample's RNA came from whole unsorted tissue. A modified ARM-PCR protocol with three rounds of nested PCR amplified TCRbeta. Using its own MiXCR run on the multiplex PCR reads, TCRdb lists one record per CDR3 protein. This sample carries 65,000 to 80,000 distinct CDR3 sequences, approximately 73% of them seen once, and the ten largest clones take about 30%. The sequencing sample was made of lung tumor tissue. The receptors derive from a man aged 55 to 70 with non-small cell lung cancer.

Comments on this clonotype: In this CDR3 the conserved last residue, phenylalanine or tryptophan, is missing, so a read error is likely. The chain carries TRBV12-3 or TRBV12-4 and TRBJ1-1; D is unresolved. There are 13 residues in the CDR3. V lost 8 bases to trimming and J lost 5 bases, with 15 bases between them. CDR3 sequence reads: CASGLSSSTEAFS. The DNA of the CDR3 is TGTGCCAGCGGCCTATCCAGCAGTACTGAAGCTTTCTCT.

The chain combines TRBV5-4 with TRBJ2-2; TRBD1 matches at 11 bases. Losses at the gene ends were 7 bases for V and 5 bases for J; bases not matched to a gene: 10. Germline values: CDR1 SGHNT, CDR2 YYREEE (reference sequence). The CDR3 sequence is 16 residues long. Here the CDR3 reads CASCSDRGRETGELFF. DNA for the CDR3: TGTGCCAGCTGTTCGGACAGGGGGCGCGAAACCGGGGAGCTGTTTTTT. Complete variable domain (other parts from reference TRBV5-4 and TRBJ2-2): ETGVTQSPTHLIKTRGQQVTLRCSSQSGHNTVSWYQQALGQGPQFIFQYYREEENGRGNFPPRFSGLQFPNYSSELNVNALELDDSALYLCASCSDRGRETGELFFGEGSRLTVL.

This clonotype was detected once. This sequence joins TRBV6-2 or TRBV6-3 and TRBJ1-2; D is ambiguous. This CDR3 spans 16 amino acids. Germline assignment: CDR1 MNHEY and CDR2 SVGEGT. V was trimmed by 9 bases and J by 3 bases, leaving 23 bases between them. The DNA of the CDR3 is TGTGCCAGTACCTACCGGGTCAGAAAAAACGACTATGGCTACACCTTC. It codes for CASTYRVRKNDYGYTF.

This clonotype was seen once. A read error may produce the germline difference seen at one junction end. The rearrangement joins TRBV10-1 to TRBJ1-5; no firm D call. Germline CDR1 and CDR2: WNHNN and SYGVQD (reference sequence). The CDR3 covers 13 residues. The CDR3 sequence is CAVAWSGNQPQHF. The CDR3 coding sequence is TGCGCCGTGGCCTGGAGCGGGAATCAGCCTCAGCATTTT.

Details on this clonotype: Relative to the germline gene, one junction end is altered; a read error may explain this. The chain employs TRBV12-5 and TRBJ2-1, with TRBD2 identical over 9 bases. CDR1 LGHNT and CDR2 FRNRAP come from the germline V gene. The CDR3 has 20 residues. The DNA for the CDR3 is TGTGTTAGTGGTTTGGTAAAGGGCATGGTTCCTAGCGGGAATTGGAATGAGCAGTTCTTC. Its translation: CVSGLVKGMVPSGNWNEQFF.

As to this clonotype: At one end, the junction sequence differs from germline, possibly due to a read error. The chain couples TRBV20-1 to TRBJ2-1; 13 bases map to TRBD2. The CDR3 is 14 amino acids. Germline loops: CDR1 DFQATT, CDR2 SNEGSKA (reference sequence). The chain's CDR3 is CIALLAGGDNEQFF. DNA for the CDR3: TGCATTGCTTTACTAGCGGGAGGGGACAATGAGCAGTTCTTC.

Notes on this clonotype: A much larger clone differs from this one at a single base, so this may be a read error. V gene TRBV5-1 combines with J gene TRBJ1-1; TRBD1 matches at 9 bases. The germline gives CDR1 SGHRS, CDR2 YFSETQ. The CDR3 contains 13 residues. V shed 6 bases and J 8 bases; nucleotides not matched to a gene: 8. The CDR3 is CASTSTGTGEAFF. The CDR3 DNA follows: TGCGCCAGCACCTCGACCGGGACAGGGGAAGCTTTCTTT.

The chain combines TRBV14 with TRBJ2-2; D unclear. Germline V gene lookup returns CDR1 SGHDN and CDR2 FVKESK. With 6 bases removed from V and 6 bases from J, the gap between germline ends came to 8 bases. The CDR3 consists of 12 residues. The CDR3 region has the DNA TGTGCCAGCAGTCACGCATCCGGGGAGCTGTTTTTT. Its protein is CASSHASGELFF.

Remarks on this clonotype: An end of the junction does not agree with germline; a read error may underlie this. The rearrangement uses TRBV6-5 and TRBJ2-2; 7 bases are a match to TRBD2. This CDR3 is built from 13 residues. The germline V gene has CDR1 MNHEY and CDR2 SVGAGI. CDR3 protein: CASSHKRSGELYF. The CDR3 nucleotides read TGTGCCAGCAGTCACAAGCGGAGCGGGGAGCTGTATTTT.

With respect to this clonotype: With a much larger clone just one base away, this may be a read error. This chain connects TRBV28 to TRBJ1-5; TRBD2 is a possible D gene (5 bases). The J call is uncertain, as TRBJ2-3 better fits the DNA end. The germline CDR1 and CDR2 sequences are MDHEN and SYDVKM. The CDR3 totals 15 residues. The CDR3 coding sequence is TGTGCCAGCAGCGTCCCGGGGTCCCAGAGCCAGCCCCAGTATTTT. It codes for CASSVPGSQSQPQYF.

The chain carries TRBV2 and TRBJ1-5, with a weak D call TRBD1 (6 bases). Germline lookup yields CDR1 SNHLY and CDR2 FYNNEI. Trimming left V 3 bases short and J 7 bases short, with 13 bases between. The CDR3 totals 14 residues. The CDR3 DNA sequence: TGTGCCAGCAGTGAGGTCGGGGGCTGGCAGCCCCAGCATTTT. It codes for CASSEVGGWQPQHF.

Comment on this clonotype: Because the CDR3 is missing its conserved closing phenylalanine or tryptophan, this is likely a read error. No DNA is shown, since the ends of the CDR3 on it are uncertain; the CDR3 is the one TCRdb lists. The rearrangement links TRBV6-5 to TRBJ2-5; TRBD1 is the table's D call, not checked against the DNA. Germline CDR1 is MNHEY and CDR2 is SVGAGI. The CDR3 is 14 residues long, ends included. The CDR3 sequence: CASSYSTGNETKYL.

Comment on this clonotype: Since the CDR3 does not end with the conserved phenylalanine or tryptophan, this likely comes from a read error. The V and J genes are TRBV29-1 and TRBJ2-4; D tentatively fits TRBD1 or TRBD2 (5 bases each). CDR3 length: 18 residues. CDR1 is SQVTM, CDR2 ANQGSEA, per germline. The CDR3 here is CNVETLGPRAETKNIQYL. The CDR3 coding sequence is TGCAACGTGGAAACACTGGGACCCCGGGCTGAAACCAAAAACATTCAGTACTTG.

Comments on this clonotype: The junction and the germline gene differ at one end; a read error may be behind it. The chain links TRBV28 to TRBJ1-5, with 9 positions matching TRBD1. This CDR3 has 14 residues. Germline assignment: CDR1 MDHEN and CDR2 SYDVKM. The CDR3 DNA is TGTGCCAGCGGTTTTGGGACAGGGAATCAGCCCCAGCATTTT. This sequence encodes CASGFGTGNQPQHF.

As regards this clonotype: Since the CDR3 does not end with the conserved phenylalanine or tryptophan, this likely comes from a read error. This chain connects TRBV20-1 to TRBJ2-1, with no clear D. V lost 8 bases, J lost 4 bases, and 15 bases lay in between. This CDR3 region has 13 residues. Germline loops: CDR1 DFQATT, CDR2 SNEGSKA (reference sequence). The CDR3 sequence: CSHRDLPYNEQFY. The CDR3 DNA follows: TGCAGTCATAGAGATCTCCCTTACAATGAGCAGTTCTAC.

With respect to this clonotype: An end of the junction does not agree with germline; a read error may underlie this. The genes are TRBV5-6 and TRBJ1-2, with D hard to call. The CDR3 totals 14 residues. Germline loops: CDR1 SGHDT, CDR2 YYEEEE. The CDR3 nucleotides are TGTGCCGGCAGTTTTGGAGTGGGCAGAGGTGGCTACACCTTC. Translating it yields CAGSFGVGRGGYTF.

On this clonotype: One junction end does not reproduce the germline sequence, and a read error may be involved. The chain couples TRBV20-1 to TRBJ2-5; D may be TRBD2 (6 bases). Germline loops: CDR1 DFQATT, CDR2 SNEGSKA (reference sequence). This CDR3 has 10 residues. Written as DNA, the CDR3 is TGCAGTGAAGGAGGGGAGACCCAGTATTTC. It translates to CSEGGETQYF.

On this clonotype: The junction differs from germline at one of its ends, possibly a read error. V gene TRBV6-5 combines with J gene TRBJ1-2, with 7 bases fitting TRBD1. There are 15 residues in the CDR3. Germline CDR1 is MNHEY and CDR2 is SVGAGI. The CDR3 here is CASSSPGQVLYGYIF. The CDR3, as DNA: TGTGCCAGCAGTTCCCCTGGACAGGTCCTCTACGGCTACATCTTC.

This clonotype was detected a few times. The chain is built from TRBV20-1 and TRBJ2-3; TRBD2 aligns across 8 bases. Germline loops: CDR1 DFQATT, CDR2 SNEGSKA (reference sequence). V shed 6 bases and J 2 bases; nucleotides not matched to a gene: 13. This CDR3 comprises 16 residues. The CDR3 loop is CSASIPGLGNTDTQYF. The DNA for the CDR3 is TGCAGTGCGTCCATCCCGGGACTAGGAAACACAGATACGCAGTATTTT.

This clonotype came up a few times. A read error may produce the germline difference seen at one junction end. The chain recombines TRBV11-1 with TRBJ2-2, with D perhaps TRBD2 (5 bases). Germline CDR1 and CDR2: SGHAT and FQDESV (reference sequence). This CDR3 spans 14 amino acids. For the CDR3, the DNA is TGTGCCAGTAGCTATACTGGTGGCACCGGGGAGTCGTTTTTT. Its translation is CASSYTGGTGESFF.

In the case of this clonotype: A read error may produce the germline difference seen at one junction end. The CDR3 loop reads CSARTLGRTTDTHYF. CDR3 sequence (DNA): TGCAGTGCTAGAACTTTGGGCCGGACCACAGATACGCATTATTTT. V is TRBV20-1 and J is TRBJ2-3; D is unclear. The CDR3 covers 15 residues. Germline CDR1 is DFQATT and CDR2 is SNEGSKA (reference sequence).

The V call is TRBV11-2, the J call TRBJ2-4; TRBD2 aligns across 11 bases. CDR3 length: 19 residues. CDR1 and CDR2 from the germline V gene are SGHAT and FQNNGV. CDR3 DNA sequence: TGTGAAAGCAGTTTAACAACTAGCGGGAGAGGAGTATCCAAAAACATTCAGTACTTC. This encodes CESSLTTSGRGVSKNIQYF. Combining the CDR3 with reference TRBV11-2 and TRBJ2-4 gives the whole variable domain EAGVAQSPRYKIIEKRQSVAFWCNPISGHATLYWYQQILGQGPKLLIQFQNNGVVDDSQLPKDRFSAERLKGVDSTLKIQPAKLEDSAVYLCESSLTTSGRGVSKNIQYFGAGTRLSVL.

In the case of this clonotype: Being one base from a much bigger clone, this may be a read error. This chain joins TRBV5-1 and TRBJ1-5; unclear D gene. The germline V gene has CDR1 SGHRS and CDR2 YFSETQ. The CDR3 totals 14 residues. The CDR3 nucleotides are TGCGCCAGCAGCTTGGGGGGAAGCAATCAGCCCCACCATTTT. Translation gives CASSLGGSNQPHHF.

Concerning this clonotype: An end of the junction differs from the germline gene, which may be a read error. The genes are TRBV6-5 and TRBJ1-5, with a possible D match to TRBD1 (5 bases). Germline values: CDR1 MNHEY, CDR2 SVGAGI. The CDR3 has 14 amino acids. CDR3 nucleotide sequence: TGTGCTAGCAGTCGCACGAAAGGGGAGAAGCCCCAGCATTTT. Residues: CASSRTKGEKPQHF.

In regard to this clonotype: Relative to the germline gene, one junction end is altered; a read error may explain this. The CDR3 protein is CATSPTGGHYRYTF. As DNA, the CDR3 is TGCGCCACCAGCCCGACAGGGGGACACTATCGCTACACCTTC. The genes are TRBV5-1 and TRBJ1-2, with TRBD1 matching 9 bases. The CDR3 contains 14 residues. Germline CDR1 SGHRS, CDR2 YFSETQ.

Turning to this clonotype: The junction departs from the called germline gene at one end, perhaps through a read error. The chain employs TRBV10-3 and TRBJ2-7; TRBD1 is a possible D gene (5 bases). Germline V lookup: CDR1 ENHRY, CDR2 SYGVKD. The length of the CDR3 is 16 residues. Written as DNA, the CDR3 is TGTGCCATCAGTGAGTCGATGTCTCAGGGCCGTGGAGAGCATTACTTC. Its protein is CAISESMSQGRGEHYF.

To note about this clonotype: The junction does not match germline at one end; this may be a read error. The V and J genes are TRBV29-1 and TRBJ2-1; tentatively, D is TRBD1 (5 bases). The CDR3 length is 11 residues. Looked up from germline, CDR1 is SQVTM and CDR2 is ANQGSEA. CDR3 sequence: CSVDTYNEHFF. CDR3 coding DNA: TGCAGTGTGGACACTTACAATGAGCACTTCTTC.

In regard to this clonotype: At one end, the junction sequence differs from germline, possibly due to a read error. CDR3 sequence (DNA): TGTGTCAGCGGCTATACTAGAGAGACCGGGGAGCTGTTTTTT. Protein product: CVSGYTRETGELFF. The chain combines TRBV11-2 with TRBJ2-2, with D tentatively TRBD2 (5 bases). Germline-derived CDR1 and CDR2 are SGHAT and FQNNGV. This CDR3 spans 14 amino acids.